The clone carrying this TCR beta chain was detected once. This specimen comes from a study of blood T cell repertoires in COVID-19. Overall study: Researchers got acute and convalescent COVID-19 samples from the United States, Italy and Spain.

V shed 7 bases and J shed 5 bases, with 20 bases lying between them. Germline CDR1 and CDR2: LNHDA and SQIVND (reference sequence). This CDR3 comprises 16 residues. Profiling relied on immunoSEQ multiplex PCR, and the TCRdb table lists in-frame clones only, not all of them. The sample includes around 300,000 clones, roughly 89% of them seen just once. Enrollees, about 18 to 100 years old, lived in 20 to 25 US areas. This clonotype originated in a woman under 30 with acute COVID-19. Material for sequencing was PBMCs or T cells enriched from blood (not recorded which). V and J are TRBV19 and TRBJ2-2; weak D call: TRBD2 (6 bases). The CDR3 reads CASTNSDTAGTGELFF. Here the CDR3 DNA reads TGTGCCAGTACCAACTCGGACACCGCGGGGACCGGGGAGCTGTTTTTT.